This passage covers 31 T cell receptor beta chains from one sample sequenced in a study of beta chain features in type 1 diabetes. Study-wide findings and caveats: A moderate, significant TCRB CDR3 shortening appeared in type 1 diabetes across four CD4+ subsets.

For these receptors, no antigen is known. cDNA synthesis used the whole RNA isolate, giving expressed TCRB sequences. Clones were sequenced by immunoSEQ multiplex PCR, and TCRdb holds only the in-frame ones, with some missing. The table lists 550,000 to 850,000 clones, around an eighth of them singletons. Input material: naive CD4+ T cells from blood. The source is a man aged 18 to 29 with type 1 diabetes.

This clone was recorded a few times. The chain employs TRBV6-5 and TRBJ1-2; 7 nucleotides align to TRBD1. The CDR3 runs 14 residues. With 2 bases clipped from V and 2 bases from J, the junction kept 2 bases outside the gene matches. The germline V gene has CDR1 MNHEY and CDR2 SVGAGI. CDR3 nucleotide sequence: TGTGCCAGCAGTTACACGGGACAGAACTATGGCTACACCTTC. It yields the protein CASSYTGQNYGYTF.

The chain carries TRBV30 and TRBJ1-1; D not certain. This CDR3 is built from 16 residues. The germline V gene has CDR1 GTSNPN and CDR2 SVGIG (reference sequence). V was shortened by 4 bases and J by 1 base, with 19 bases between the two germline ends. The CDR3 DNA sequence: TGTGCCTGGACCCGCGAAATTGTGCTGTCGAACACTGAAGCTTTCTTT. It specifies CAWTREIVLSNTEAFF. Variable domain in full (rest from reference TRBV30 and TRBJ1-1): SQTIHQWPATLVQPVGSPLSLECTVEGTSNPNLYWYRQAAGRGLQLLFYSVGIGQISSEVPQNLSASRPQDRQFILSSKKLLLSDSGFYLCAWTREIVLSNTEAFFGQGTRLTVV.

The rearrangement uses TRBV10-3 and TRBJ1-5; D remains unclear. This CDR3 has 15 residues. Per the germline V gene, CDR1 is ENHRY and CDR2 is SYGVKD. The V end was cut by 6 bases, the J end by 0 bases, with 12 bases between. CDR3 sequence: CAISKDGYSNQPQHF. CDR3 DNA: TGTGCCATCAGCAAGGACGGATATAGCAATCAGCCCCAGCATTTT.

The gene calls are TRBV9 and TRBJ2-5; possibly TRBD1 for D (6 bases). CDR3 length equals 13 residues. The V gene's germline CDR1 is SGDLS and CDR2 YYNGEE. V was pared by 3 bases and J by 5 bases, with 11 bases between. The chain's CDR3 is CASSALQGETQYF. The CDR3 DNA reads TGTGCCAGCAGCGCCTTGCAGGGGGAGACCCAGTACTTC. The variable domain in full, with the rest retrieved from reference TRBV9 and TRBJ2-5, is DSGVTQTPKHLITATGQRVTLRCSPRSGDLSVYWYQQSLDQGLQFLIQYYNGEERAKGNILERFSAQQFPDLHSELNLSSLELGDSALYFCASSALQGETQYFGPGTRLLVL.

J is TRBJ1-2 and V is TRBV28; 9 nucleotides line up with TRBD1. The CDR3 has 13 residues. The V gene end was trimmed by 5 bases and the J gene end by 8 bases; junction bases not matched to a gene: 6. Looked up from germline, CDR1 is MDHEN and CDR2 is SYDVKM. CDR3 sequence (DNA): TGTGCCAGCAGTACAGGGGGCGCGAAAGGCTACACCTTC. This gives the protein CASSTGGAKGYTF.

This clone was detected a few times. The chain uses TRBV7-2 and TRBJ2-5; TRBD2 agrees at 14 bases. V shed 4 bases and J 5 bases; nucleotides not matched to a gene: 9. The CDR3 length is 17 residues. Germline assignment: CDR1 SGHTA and CDR2 FQGNSA. The DNA for the CDR3 is TGTGCCAGCAGCTCTGGACTAGCGGGGGGAATTTGGGAGACCCAGTACTTC. It encodes CASSSGLAGGIWETQYF.

There are a few counts of this clone. The V gene is TRBV7-9, the J gene TRBJ2-7; D might be TRBD2 (6 bases). The germline V gene has CDR1 SEHNR and CDR2 FQNEAQ (reference sequence). The CDR3 is made up of 14 amino acids. With 1 base removed from V and 8 bases from J, the gap between germline ends came to 15 bases. CDR3 residues: CASSLGTNPVQQYF. CDR3 coding DNA: TGTGCCAGCAGCTTAGGGACTAACCCTGTTCAGCAGTACTTC.

This chain uses TRBV6-5 with TRBJ1-5, with D maybe TRBD1 (6 bases). The germline CDR1 and CDR2 sequences are MNHEY and SVGAGI. The CDR3 has 15 amino acids. The V end lost 0 bases, the J end lost 7 bases, and 13 bases lay between the germline ends. This CDR3 reads CASSYSGGAGQPQHF. The CDR3 DNA follows: TGTGCCAGCAGTTACTCGGGGGGGGCGGGGCAGCCCCAGCATTTT.

This clone appeared a few times. The chain combines TRBV18 with TRBJ1-5; D unclear. The germline gives CDR1 KGHSH, CDR2 LQKENI. The CDR3 runs to 13 residues. V was pared by 2 bases and J by 8 bases, with 10 bases between. CDR3 amino acids: CASSPKGGEPQHF. DNA of the CDR3: TGTGCCAGCTCACCAAAAGGTGGGGAGCCCCAGCATTTT.

This clone occurred a few times. The V gene is TRBV28, the J gene TRBJ2-3; TRBD1 matches 7 bases. Germline CDR1 is MDHEN and CDR2 is SYDVKM. Trimming took 4 bases from V and 6 from J; bases not matched to a gene: 10. The CDR3 has 15 amino acids. CDR3 DNA: TGTGCCAGCAGTTCCCCGGGACAGCAAGCCGATACGCAGTATTTT. The encoded protein is CASSSPGQQADTQYF.

This clone was seen a handful of times. V usage is TRBV18 and J usage is TRBJ1-2; D is ambiguous. Per the germline V gene, CDR1 is KGHSH and CDR2 is LQKENI. V gave up 4 bases and J gave up 0 bases, with 12 bases separating them. This CDR3 is 15 amino acids long. Here the CDR3 DNA reads TGTGCCAGCTCACGGGCGGTAGATACTAACTATGGCTACACCTTC. It encodes CASSRAVDTNYGYTF.

V and J are TRBV7-2 and TRBJ1-1; D gene ambiguous. Per germline, CDR1 SGHTA and CDR2 FQGNSA. This CDR3 comprises 14 residues. V lost 5 bases and J 3 bases, leaving 13 bases between the germline ends. The CDR3 sequence: CASSPSWADTEAFF. In DNA, the CDR3 is TGTGCCAGCAGCCCGTCCTGGGCGGACACTGAAGCTTTCTTT. The full variable domain, in which reference TRBV7-2 and TRBJ1-1 provide the parts outside the CDR3, is GAGVSQSPSNKVTEKGKDVELRCDPISGHTALYWYRQSLGQGLEFLIYFQGNSAPDKSGLPSDRFSAERTGGSVSTLTIQRTQQEDSAVYLCASSPSWADTEAFFGQGTRLTVV.

In its sample, this clone was seen a few times. This chain links TRBV6-5 with TRBJ1-1, with 7 bases aligning to TRBD1. Germline CDR1 MNHEY, CDR2 SVGAGI. V lost 2 bases to trimming and J lost 4 bases; unmatched junction nucleotides: 4. CDR3 size: 14 residues. The CDR3: CASSYGTAGTEAFF. CDR3 in DNA: TGTGCCAGCAGTTACGGGACAGCGGGCACTGAAGCTTTCTTT.

V usage is TRBV2 and J usage is TRBJ1-2; the D is unclear. Trimming stripped 8 bases from V and 7 bases from J, with 20 bases between. Germline V gene data show CDR1 as SNHLY and CDR2 as FYNNEI. The CDR3 runs to 14 residues. CDR3 in DNA: TGTGCCAGCCGGTGGTTAGGACTAGGGATTGGCTACACCTTC. As protein: CASRWLGLGIGYTF.

V and J are TRBV10-3 and TRBJ1-2; D perhaps matches TRBD1 (6 bases). The V end lost 3 bases, the J end lost 3 bases, and 8 bases lay between the germline ends. Per germline, CDR1 ENHRY and CDR2 SYGVKD. CDR3 length: 13 residues. Here the CDR3 DNA reads TGTGCCATCAGTGATCGACAGGACTATGGCTACACCTTC. Encoded protein: CAISDRQDYGYTF.

CDR3 in DNA: TGTGCCACCAGCAGAGACAGGGGGCGAACTGAAGCTTTCTTT. Protein: CATSRDRGRTEAFF. This sequence joins TRBV15 and TRBJ1-1, with 8 bases lining up with TRBD1. CDR1 LNHNV and CDR2 YYDKDF come from the germline V gene (reference sequence). J lost 5 bases, V lost 0 bases, and 2 bases had no gene match. This CDR3 region has 14 residues.

On this clone itself: The same CDR3 arises from other DNA sequences in this sample as well. The chain joins TRBV29-1 to TRBJ1-1; no clear D gene. Germline lookup yields CDR1 SQVTM and CDR2 ANQGSEA. CDR3 length: 13 amino acids. The V end was cut by 4 bases, the J end by 0 bases, with 9 bases between. The CDR3 spells CSVVRRLNTEAFF. The DNA of the CDR3 is TGCAGCGTTGTTCGGCGGCTGAACACTGAAGCTTTCTTT.

This clone was seen a few times. The CDR3 DNA is TGTGCCAGAACTGACATGAACACTGAAGCTTTCTTT. Amino acid sequence: CARTDMNTEAFF. The rearrangement joins TRBV30 to TRBJ1-1; D is ambiguous. Germline loops: CDR1 GTSNPN, CDR2 SVGIG (reference sequence). The CDR3 is 12 residues long. The V and J ends lost 8 bases and 0 bases respectively, with 10 bases between them.

The CDR3 coding sequence is TGCGCCAGCAGCAGAGGTGACGAGCAGTACTTC. It yields the protein CASSRGDEQYF. This chain joins TRBV5-1 and TRBJ2-7; the D is unclear. V lost 4 bases, J lost 5 bases, and 7 bases lay in between. The CDR3 length is 11 residues. Germline V gives CDR1 SGHRS, CDR2 YFSETQ.

In this sample, this clone turned up a few times. This rearrangement joins TRBV9 to TRBJ1-4; D unresolved. This CDR3 has 15 residues. Trimming left V 4 bases short and J 7 bases short, with 17 bases between. Germline CDR1 SGDLS, CDR2 YYNGEE. CDR3 bases: TGTGCCAGCAGCTCCCAGGCCGGGGATGGTGAAAAACTGTTTTTT. It yields the protein CASSSQAGDGEKLFF.

This clone was recorded a few times. The chain combines TRBV2 with TRBJ1-2, with no clear D. V was shortened by 1 base and J by 8 bases, with 14 bases between the two germline ends. Germline CDR1 is SNHLY and CDR2 is FYNNEI. The CDR3 is 14 residues long. CDR3 DNA: TGTGCCAGCAGTGAAGAGGGTTATGTCTGGGGCTACACCTTC. This codes for CASSEEGYVWGYTF.

A few counts support this clone. The chain uses TRBV5-1 and TRBJ1-4, with a tentative D call TRBD1 (6 bases). Germline CDR1 and CDR2: SGHRS and YFSETQ. The V end lost 0 bases, the J end lost 1 base, and 16 bases lay between the germline ends. This CDR3 has 18 amino acids. The CDR3 DNA sequence: TGCGCCAGCAGCTTGGCCGGGGGCAGTCTGTTAACTAATGAAAAACTGTTTTTT. Protein: CASSLAGGSLLTNEKLFF.

The chain carries TRBV4-1 and TRBJ2-6; TRBD1 matches 8 bases. Germline V gene sequence: CDR1 MGHRA, CDR2 YSYEKL. The CDR3 is 18 amino acids. With 0 bases clipped from V and 0 bases from J, the junction kept 4 bases outside the gene matches. The DNA of the CDR3 is TGCGCCAGCAGCCAAGAGGGGACAGGTGACTCTGGGGCCAACGTCCTGACTTTC. Protein: CASSQEGTGDSGANVLTF.

The chain couples TRBV7-6 to TRBJ1-6; 7 bases match TRBD1. Germline V gene sequence: CDR1 SGHVS, CDR2 FNYEAQ. With 5 bases clipped from V and 7 bases from J, the junction kept 8 bases outside the gene matches. CDR3 length equals 15 residues. CDR3 DNA sequence: TGTGCCAGCAGCACACTTACAGGGGAGAATTCACCCCTCCACTTT. It specifies CASSTLTGENSPLHF.

The gene calls are TRBV20-1 and TRBJ2-1, with D perhaps matching TRBD2 (7 bases). Germline assignment: CDR1 DFQATT and CDR2 SNEGSKA (reference sequence). V lost 7 bases and J lost 8, with 12 bases in between. This CDR3 contains 11 residues. The CDR3 DNA sequence: TGCAGTGTCGGGGGGCGCGATGAGCAGTTCTTC. Protein sequence: CSVGGRDEQFF.

This clone has a handful of counts. The CDR3 here is CASTRTGELETQYF. The CDR3 region has the DNA TGTGCCAGCACACGGACAGGGGAGTTAGAGACCCAGTACTTC. This chain joins TRBV5-4 and TRBJ2-5; TRBD1 matches 9 bases. Losses at the gene ends were 6 bases for V and 4 bases for J; bases not matched to a gene: 7. CDR1 and CDR2 (germline): SGHNT, YYREEE (reference sequence). The CDR3 has 14 amino acids.

CDR3 in DNA: TGTGCCAGCAGCCCAACGGGACCCTTTTCCTACGAGCAGTACTTC. Translated, it gives CASSPTGPFSYEQYF. The chain combines TRBV11-1 with TRBJ2-7; possibly TRBD1 or TRBD2 for D (5 bases each). CDR1 SGHAT and CDR2 FQDESV come from the germline V gene (reference sequence). This CDR3 has 15 residues. V lost 5 bases, J lost 1 base, and 15 bases lay in between.

In regard to this clone: Because it lacks the conserved phenylalanine or tryptophan at the end, this CDR3 is likely a read error. The DNA is left out, because the CDR3 cannot be placed on it with certainty; the CDR3 is given as TCRdb lists it. The rearrangement links TRBV21-1 to TRBJ1-4. TRBV21-1 is a documented pseudogene. The CDR3 is 12 amino acids long, termini counted. CDR3 amino acids: CASSILPGDIFL.

V usage is TRBV6-5 and J usage is TRBJ2-7; no clear D gene. The germline V and J ends were trimmed by 0 bases and 6 bases, with 12 bases remaining between them. The CDR3 consists of 14 residues. Germline loops: CDR1 MNHEY, CDR2 SVGAGI. The CDR3 DNA follows: TGTGCCAGCAGTTACTCATATTTGGACGGCGAGCAGTACTTC. Amino acids: CASSYSYLDGEQYF.

This rearrangement joins TRBV23-1 to TRBJ1-5, with D perhaps TRBD1 (6 bases). TRBV23-1 is an open reading frame, and its role is uncertain. The CDR3 covers 17 residues. Trimming shortened V by 1 base and J by 2 bases, and 15 bases separated the two germline ends. The CDR3 nucleotides are TGCGCCAGCAGTCAATGGACCTTGCAGGGGCGCAATCAGCCCCAGCATTTT. This translates into CASSQWTLQGRNQPQHF.

This clone was detected only a few times. The rearrangement uses TRBV29-1 and TRBJ1-1; D may be TRBD1 (6 bases). This CDR3 is built from 13 residues. V shed 5 bases and J shed 4 bases, with 14 bases lying between them. Per the germline V gene, CDR1 is SQVTM and CDR2 is ANQGSEA. CDR3 protein: CSVLRPQGTEAFF. DNA for the CDR3: TGCAGCGTTCTCCGTCCACAGGGCACTGAAGCTTTCTTT.